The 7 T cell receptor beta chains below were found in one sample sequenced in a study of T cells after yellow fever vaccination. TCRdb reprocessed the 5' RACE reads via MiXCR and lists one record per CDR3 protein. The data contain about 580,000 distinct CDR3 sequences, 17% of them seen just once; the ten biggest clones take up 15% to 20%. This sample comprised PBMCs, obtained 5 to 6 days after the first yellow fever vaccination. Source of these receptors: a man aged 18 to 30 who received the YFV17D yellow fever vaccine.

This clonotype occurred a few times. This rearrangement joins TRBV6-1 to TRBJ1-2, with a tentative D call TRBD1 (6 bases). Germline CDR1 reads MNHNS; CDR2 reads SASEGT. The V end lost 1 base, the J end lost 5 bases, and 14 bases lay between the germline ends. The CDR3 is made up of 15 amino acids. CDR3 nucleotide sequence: TGTGCCAGCAGTGAAGGTCAGGGGCTGTGGTATGGCTACACCTTC. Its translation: CASSEGQGLWYGYTF.

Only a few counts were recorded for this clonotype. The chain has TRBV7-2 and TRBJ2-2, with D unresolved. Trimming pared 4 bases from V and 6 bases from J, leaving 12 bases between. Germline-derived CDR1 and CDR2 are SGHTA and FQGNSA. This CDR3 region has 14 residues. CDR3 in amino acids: CASSYMGWSGELFF. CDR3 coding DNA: TGTGCCAGCAGCTACATGGGTTGGTCCGGGGAGCTGTTTTTT.

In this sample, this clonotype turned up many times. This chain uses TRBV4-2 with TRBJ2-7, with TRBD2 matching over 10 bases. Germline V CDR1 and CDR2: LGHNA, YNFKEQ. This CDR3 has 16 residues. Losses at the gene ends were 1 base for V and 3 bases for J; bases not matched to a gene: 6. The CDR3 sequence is CASSQVASGGGYEQYF. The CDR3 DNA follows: TGTGCCAGCAGCCAAGTAGCTAGCGGGGGAGGCTACGAGCAGTACTTC.

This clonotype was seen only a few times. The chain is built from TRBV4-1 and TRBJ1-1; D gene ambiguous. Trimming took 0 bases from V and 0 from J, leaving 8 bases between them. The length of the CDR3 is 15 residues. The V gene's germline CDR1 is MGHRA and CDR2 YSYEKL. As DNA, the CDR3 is TGCGCCAGCAGCCAAGAGCAGGATATGAACACTGAAGCTTTCTTT. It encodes CASSQEQDMNTEAFF.

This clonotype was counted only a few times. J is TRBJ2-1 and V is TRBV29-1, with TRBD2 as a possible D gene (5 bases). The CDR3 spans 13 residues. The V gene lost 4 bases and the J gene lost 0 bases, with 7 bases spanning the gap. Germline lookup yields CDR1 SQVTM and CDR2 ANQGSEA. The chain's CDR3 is CSVAGSSYNEQFF. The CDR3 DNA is TGCAGCGTTGCGGGGAGCTCCTACAATGAGCAGTTCTTC.

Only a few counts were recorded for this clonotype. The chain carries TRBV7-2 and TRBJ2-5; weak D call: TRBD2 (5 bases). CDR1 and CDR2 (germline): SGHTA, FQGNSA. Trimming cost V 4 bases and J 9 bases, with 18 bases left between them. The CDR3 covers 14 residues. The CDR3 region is CASSSRLRDPAQYF. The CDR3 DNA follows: TGTGCCAGCAGCTCGAGACTACGAGACCCGGCCCAGTACTTC.

The CDR3 nucleotides read TGTGCCACCCGAAGGAATCAGCCCCAGCATTTT. Translated: CATRRNQPQHF. V and J are TRBV27 and TRBJ1-5, with D hard to call. Germline-derived CDR1 and CDR2 are MNHEY and SMNVEV (reference sequence). There are 11 residues in the CDR3. Between the trimmed V and J ends, which lost 10 bases and 4 bases, there was a span of 8 bases.